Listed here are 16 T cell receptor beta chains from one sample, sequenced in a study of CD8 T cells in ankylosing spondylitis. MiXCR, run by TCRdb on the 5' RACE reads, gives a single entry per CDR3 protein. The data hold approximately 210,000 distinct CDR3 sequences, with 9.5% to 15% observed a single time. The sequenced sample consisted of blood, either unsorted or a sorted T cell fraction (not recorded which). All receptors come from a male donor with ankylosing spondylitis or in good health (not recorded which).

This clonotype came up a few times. The CDR3 nucleotides read TGTGCCAGCAGTTTATTTGGCGCCCGGACTTACAATGAGCAGTTCTTC. Translation: CASSLFGARTYNEQFF. This chain joins TRBV27 and TRBJ2-1; possibly TRBD2 for D (5 bases). Trimming took 1 base from V and 4 from J, leaving 14 bases between them. The germline V gene has CDR1 MNHEY and CDR2 SMNVEV (reference sequence). The CDR3 covers 16 residues.

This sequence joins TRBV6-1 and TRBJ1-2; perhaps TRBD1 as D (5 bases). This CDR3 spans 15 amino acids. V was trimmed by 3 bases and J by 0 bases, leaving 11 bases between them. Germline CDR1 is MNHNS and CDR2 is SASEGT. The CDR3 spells CASSEGRGANYGYTF. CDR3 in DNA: TGTGCCAGCAGTGAGGGGCGGGGAGCTAACTATGGCTACACCTTC.

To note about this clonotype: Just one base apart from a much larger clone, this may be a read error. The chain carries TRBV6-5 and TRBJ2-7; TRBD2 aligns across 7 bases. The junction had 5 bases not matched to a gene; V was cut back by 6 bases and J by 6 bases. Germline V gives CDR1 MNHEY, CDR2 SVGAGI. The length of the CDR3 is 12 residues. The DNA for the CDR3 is TGTGCCAGCAGAACAGCGGGAAGCGAGCAGTACTTC. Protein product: CASRTAGSEQYF.

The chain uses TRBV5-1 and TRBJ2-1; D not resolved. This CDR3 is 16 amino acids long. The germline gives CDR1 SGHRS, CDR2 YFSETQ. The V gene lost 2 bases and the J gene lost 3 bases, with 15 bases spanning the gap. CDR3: CASSFLPETNYNEQFF. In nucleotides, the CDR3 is TGCGCCAGCAGCTTTCTTCCGGAGACAAACTACAATGAGCAGTTCTTC.

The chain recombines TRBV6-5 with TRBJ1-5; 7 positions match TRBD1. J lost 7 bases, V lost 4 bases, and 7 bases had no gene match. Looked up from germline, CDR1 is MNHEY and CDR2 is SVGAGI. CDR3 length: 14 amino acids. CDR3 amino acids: CASSWDSQGQPQHF. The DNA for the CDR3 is TGTGCCAGCAGTTGGGACAGCCAAGGGCAGCCCCAGCATTTT.

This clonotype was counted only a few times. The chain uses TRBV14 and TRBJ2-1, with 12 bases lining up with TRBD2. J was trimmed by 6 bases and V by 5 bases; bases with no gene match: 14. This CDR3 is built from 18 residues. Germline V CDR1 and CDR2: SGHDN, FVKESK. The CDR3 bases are TGTGCCAGCAGCGACGGGGGCCCGACTAGCGGGAGCGGCAATGAGCAGTTCTTC. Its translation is CASSDGGPTSGSGNEQFF.

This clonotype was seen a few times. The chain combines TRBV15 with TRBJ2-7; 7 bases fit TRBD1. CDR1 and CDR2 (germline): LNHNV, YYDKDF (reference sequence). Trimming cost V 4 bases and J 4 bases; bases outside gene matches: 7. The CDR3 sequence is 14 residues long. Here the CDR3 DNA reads TGTGCCACCAGCACTGACAGGGCGCGTTACGAGCAGTACTTC. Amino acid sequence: CATSTDRARYEQYF.

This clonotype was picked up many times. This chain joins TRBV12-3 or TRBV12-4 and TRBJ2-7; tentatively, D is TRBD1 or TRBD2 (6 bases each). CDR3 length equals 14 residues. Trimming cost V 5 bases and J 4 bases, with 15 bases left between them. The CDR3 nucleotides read TGTGCCAGCAGTACGACGGAGGGGGAATACGAGCAGTACTTC. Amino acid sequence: CASSTTEGEYEQYF.

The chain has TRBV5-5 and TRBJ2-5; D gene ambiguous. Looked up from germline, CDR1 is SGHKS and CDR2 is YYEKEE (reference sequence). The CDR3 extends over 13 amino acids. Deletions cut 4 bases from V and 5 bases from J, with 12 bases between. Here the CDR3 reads CASSPPVGETQYF. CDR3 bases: TGTGCCAGCAGCCCCCCGGTCGGGGAGACCCAGTACTTC.

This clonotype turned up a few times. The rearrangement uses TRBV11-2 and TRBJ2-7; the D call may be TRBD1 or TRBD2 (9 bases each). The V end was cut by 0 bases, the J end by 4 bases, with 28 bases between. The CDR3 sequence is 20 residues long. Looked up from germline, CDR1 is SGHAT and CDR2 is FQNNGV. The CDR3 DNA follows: TGTGCCAGCAGCTTAGACGAGGACAGGGGTTTCAGCGGGAGGTTGTACGAGCAGTACTTC. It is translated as CASSLDEDRGFSGRLYEQYF.

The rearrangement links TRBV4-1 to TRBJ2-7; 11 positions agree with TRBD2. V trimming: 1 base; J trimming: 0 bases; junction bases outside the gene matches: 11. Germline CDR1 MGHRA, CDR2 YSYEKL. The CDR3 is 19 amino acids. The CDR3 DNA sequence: TGCGCCAGCAGCCAAGTCTTTGGTTGGGGGACTAGCGGCTCCTACGAGCAGTACTTC. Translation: CASSQVFGWGTSGSYEQYF.

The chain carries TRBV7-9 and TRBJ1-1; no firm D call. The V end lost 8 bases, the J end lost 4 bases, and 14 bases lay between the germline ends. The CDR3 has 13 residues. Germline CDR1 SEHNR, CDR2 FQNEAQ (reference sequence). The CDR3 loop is CASSGSVGTEAFF. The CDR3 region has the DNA TGTGCCAGCTCCGGCTCCGTGGGCACTGAAGCTTTCTTT. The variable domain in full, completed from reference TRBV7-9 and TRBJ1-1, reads DTGVSQNPRHKITKRGQNVTFRCDPISEHNRLYWYRQTLGQGPEFLTYFQNEAQLEKSRLLSDRFSAERPKGSFSTLEIQRTEQGDSAMYLCASSGSVGTEAFFGQGTRLTVV.

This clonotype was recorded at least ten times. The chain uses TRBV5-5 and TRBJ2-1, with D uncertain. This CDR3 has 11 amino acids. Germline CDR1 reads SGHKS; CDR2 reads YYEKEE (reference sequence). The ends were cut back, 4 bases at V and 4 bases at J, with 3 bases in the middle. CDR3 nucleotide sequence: TGTGCCAGCAGCCCGTACAATGAGCAGTTCTTC. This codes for CASSPYNEQFF.

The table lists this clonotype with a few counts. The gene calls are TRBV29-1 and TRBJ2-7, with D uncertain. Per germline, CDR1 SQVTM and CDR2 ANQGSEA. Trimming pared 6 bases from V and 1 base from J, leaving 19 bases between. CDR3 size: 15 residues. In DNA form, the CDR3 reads TGCAGCGTCGTCGGTGGGCTACCGAAGTCCTACGAGCAGTACTTC. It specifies CSVVGGLPKSYEQYF.

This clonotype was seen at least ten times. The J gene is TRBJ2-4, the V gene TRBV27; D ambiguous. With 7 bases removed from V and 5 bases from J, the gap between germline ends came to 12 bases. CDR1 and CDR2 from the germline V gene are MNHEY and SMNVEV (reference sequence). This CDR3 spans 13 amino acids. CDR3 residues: CASIGWQQNIQYF. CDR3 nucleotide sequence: TGTGCCAGCATAGGTTGGCAGCAAAACATTCAGTACTTC.

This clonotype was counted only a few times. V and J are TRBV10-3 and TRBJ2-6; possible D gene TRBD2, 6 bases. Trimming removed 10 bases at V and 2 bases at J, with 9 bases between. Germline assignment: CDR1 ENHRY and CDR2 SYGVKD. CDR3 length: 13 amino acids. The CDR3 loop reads CATRETGANVLTF. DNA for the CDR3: TGTGCCACCCGGGAGACTGGGGCCAACGTCCTGACTTTC.